This T cell receptor beta chain was retrieved from a study of T-cell memory formation after mild COVID-19 (dated by TCRdb to the early 2020s). Background for the entire study: Most TCR sequence clusters were specific to one of the two donors. T-cell clones expanding and contracting after mild COVID-19 in a couple of donors were tracked by longitudinal TCRalpha and TCRbeta repertoire sequencing. Two young, previously healthy adult volunteers made up the cohort, one male and one female.

The V end gives up 5 bases and the J end 3 bases, leaving 6 bases in the junction not matched to a gene. The CDR3 runs 15 residues from the cysteine to the phenylalanine. CDR3 DNA is the only sequence kept; it has 45 bases, read in frame from the first base. Via the germline V gene, CDR1 is SGHTA and CDR2 FQGNSA. Ficoll-Paque density gradient centrifugation was the method used to isolate PBMCs. To note about this clonotype: Its target antigen remains unknown. Base qualities are not at hand, and no much larger clone is one base apart.

Broad study findings and their caveats: Clones that contracted from day 15 to 85 showed balanced CD4/CD8 phenotypes, whereas a second wave of clones that expanded from day 15 to 37 leaned towards CD4+. Some responding clones were detected in pre-infection memory, suggesting pre-existing cross-reactive memory T cells joined the SARS-CoV-2 response. SARS-CoV-2 specificity was not confirmed for the second-wave clones peaking on day 37. The study included only two mild cases, and larger cohorts that include severe cases with pre-infection samples were judged to be necessary. Contracting CD4+ clones appeared mostly in the CM and EM memory subsets, whereas CD8+ clones were enriched in EMRA.

The run used an Illumina NovaSeq 6000. TCRalpha and TCRbeta cDNA libraries were built by 5'RACE with constant-segment primers, adding sample barcodes and unique molecular identifiers. RNA was extracted from every sample with Trizol reagent. Amplification of the libraries took two PCR steps, and the second step added a second sample barcode plus Illumina TruSeq adapters. Libraries were sequenced on an Illumina NovaSeq with 2 x 150 bp paired-end reads. Regarding the original processing steps: Demultiplexing of reads and collapsing into UMI-guided consensus sequences were performed with migec v1.2.7. Using mixcr v2.1.11, UMI consensuses were aligned to TRA and TRB V and J templates and then assembled into clonotypes. Expanded or contracted clonotypes were those called significant by both edgeR and NoisET, with noise models trained on biological replicates. For edgeR calls, the cutoffs were a false discovery rate-adjusted p below 0.01 and a log2 fold-change threshold of 1. As an exploratory analysis of dynamics, max-normalized trajectories of the 1000 most abundant clonotypes were examined with PCA combined with hierarchical clustering. Separately sequenced CD4+ and CD8+ repertoires were used to assign a CD4 or CD8 phenotype to each responding clone. In-frame beta chains were kept once TCRdb had trimmed the public reads at Q25 with fastp and called clones with MiXCR. All rows with the same CDR3 protein become a single entry with the most common DNA and genes. The V and J calls follow TCRdb's processing rather than the paper's. The sample table records approximately 580,000 distinct CDR3 sequences; roughly 22% of these occur just once. The top ten clones comprise around 13% of the sample.

The receptor's source is an adult woman who had mild COVID-19 (a few samples of this study predate the infection). The sample titles of this study are shuffled in the database, so cell type and time point are left out; the donor was told from shared clones. Input material: PBMCs or a T cell subset sorted from them (not recorded which). This chain joins TRBV7-2 to TRBJ1-2; 10 middle bases align to TRBD1. The nucleotide sequence is TGTGCCAGCAGCGGGGGACAGGGGTTTGACTATGGCTACACCTTC. It codes for CASSGGQGFDYGYTF.